The 16 T cell receptor beta chains below all came from one sample that was sequenced in a study of control samples from healthy donors and cancer patients. Profiling relied on immunoSEQ multiplex PCR, and the TCRdb table lists in-frame clones only, not all of them. The sample has about 170,000 clones, 91% seen once; the top ten hold roughly 2.1%. Sample: blood. The receptors were gathered from a woman between 40 and 55 years old in good health.

The chain uses TRBV14 and TRBJ1-3; no clear D gene. The CDR3 has 14 residues. V was clipped by 4 bases and J by 2 bases, with 9 bases between them. Per germline, CDR1 SGHDN and CDR2 FVKESK. For the CDR3, the DNA is TGTGCCAGCAGCCTAAGGGAGGCTGGAAACACCATATATTTT. Translating it yields CASSLREAGNTIYF. Combining the CDR3 with reference TRBV14 and TRBJ1-3 gives the whole variable domain EAGVTQFPSHSVIEKGQTVTLRCDPISGHDNLYWYRRVMGKEIKFLLHFVKESKQDESGMPNNRFLAERTGGTYSTLKVQPAELEDSGVYFCASSLREAGNTIYFGEGSWLTVV.

The chain links TRBV11-2 to TRBJ1-3, with a weak D call TRBD1 (5 bases). CDR1 and CDR2 (germline): SGHAT, FQNNGV. Trimming cost V 2 bases and J 7 bases, with 15 bases left between them. The CDR3 has 15 residues. The CDR3 DNA follows: TGTGCCAGCAGCTTATCGCGGGACCCACGCAACACCATATATTTT. This translates into CASSLSRDPRNTIYF.

This chain connects TRBV7-9 to TRBJ1-1; D remains unclear. The CDR3 is made up of 13 amino acids. Germline-derived CDR1 and CDR2 are SEHNR and FQNEAQ (reference sequence). Trimming took off 4 bases at V and 1 base at J, with 7 bases between the two ends. CDR3 in amino acids: CASSYDGNTEAFF. CDR3 nucleotide sequence: TGTGCCAGCAGCTATGACGGGAACACTGAAGCTTTCTTT.

The V call is TRBV19, the J call TRBJ2-7, with 7 bases identical to TRBD1. Losses at the gene ends were 5 bases for V and 2 bases for J; bases not matched to a gene: 6. The CDR3 contains 14 residues. Per the germline V gene, CDR1 is LNHDA and CDR2 is SQIVND (reference sequence). CDR3 coding DNA: TGTGCCAGTAGTCTGATGACAGGGCCCTACGAGCAGTACTTC. It specifies CASSLMTGPYEQYF.

This chain connects TRBV10-2 to TRBJ2-1; D perhaps matches TRBD1 (6 bases). This CDR3 region has 12 residues. The germline CDR1 and CDR2 sequences are WSHSY and SAAADI. Trimming cost V 6 bases and J 9 bases, with 12 bases left between them. The CDR3 DNA is TGCGCCAGCAGAGGGGGTAGCCCTGAGCAGTTCTTC. Translation: CASRGGSPEQFF.

The count of this clone is one. A much larger clonotype is one base distant, so this may be a read error. Here the CDR3 reads CASSLGLAGGNEQFF. CDR3 nucleotides: TGTGCCAGCAGCCTCGGACTAGCGGGGGGGAATGAGCAGTTCTTC. This chain joins TRBV3-1 (or the pseudogene TRBV3-2) and TRBJ2-1, with TRBD2 identical over 15 bases. Germline values: CDR1 LGHDT, CDR2 YNNKEL (reference sequence). V gave up 4 bases and J gave up 7 bases; unmatched junction bases: 2. This CDR3 contains 15 residues.

V is TRBV12-3 or TRBV12-4 and J is TRBJ2-2, with D unclear. CDR3 size: 12 residues. V lost 6 bases and J 7 bases, leaving 9 bases between the germline ends. The CDR3, as DNA: TGTGCCAGCAGCCAACCCGTCGGGGAGCTGTTTTTT. It specifies CASSQPVGELFF.

V usage is TRBV6-5 and J usage is TRBJ2-5; D remains unclear. The germline gives CDR1 MNHEY, CDR2 SVGAGI. Trimming cost V 0 bases and J 2 bases, with 7 bases left between them. This CDR3 spans 14 amino acids. CDR3 sequence (DNA): TGTGCCAGCAGTTACTCACTCAGGCAAGAGACCCAGTACTTC. Translating gives CASSYSLRQETQYF.

V and J are TRBV18 and TRBJ1-1, with D possibly being TRBD1 (5 bases). The CDR3 sequence is 15 residues long. Trimming took off 4 bases at V and 1 base at J, with 13 bases between the two ends. CDR1 and CDR2 (germline): KGHSH, LQKENI. In DNA, the CDR3 is TGTGCCAGCTCACTCCAGGGTGCCAAGAACACTGAAGCTTTCTTT. This sequence encodes CASSLQGAKNTEAFF.

The chain has TRBV2 and TRBJ1-1; 7 bases line up with TRBD1. This CDR3 contains 13 residues. Germline trimming cut 8 bases from V and 2 bases from J; bases unmatched to any gene: 5. Per the germline V gene, CDR1 is SNHLY and CDR2 is FYNNEI. For the CDR3, the DNA is TGTGCCAGCTGGGGGACAGACAACACTGAAGCTTTCTTT. This encodes CASWGTDNTEAFF. The whole variable domain, remainder taken from reference TRBV2 and TRBJ1-1, is EPEVTQTPSHQVTQMGQEVILRCVPISNHLYFYWYRQILGQKVEFLVSFYNNEISEKSEIFDDQFSVERPDGSNFTLKIRSTKLEDSAMYFCASWGTDNTEAFFGQGTRLTVV.

The gene calls are TRBV21-1 and TRBJ2-3; the D call of TRBD1 is as the table states it, not checked on the DNA. TRBV21-1 constitutes a pseudogene. The CDR3 has 14 amino acids. The CDR3 here is CASSNLGARDTQYF. CDR3 coding DNA: TGTGCCAGCAGCAATTTGGGGGCGCGGGATACGCAGTATTTT.

Only a few counts were recorded for this clone. The rearrangement links TRBV15 to TRBJ2-7; D possibly corresponds to TRBD1 (6 bases). Germline V gives CDR1 LNHNV, CDR2 YYDKDF (reference sequence). This CDR3 comprises 15 residues. Deletions cut 11 bases from V and 1 base from J, with 21 bases between. The CDR3 DNA sequence: TGTGCCTCCTCCCTCTTAGGGGGTTTGTCCTACGAGCAGTACTTC. Amino acids: CASSLLGGLSYEQYF.

The chain carries TRBV10-3 and TRBJ1-1; 8 bases line up with TRBD1. Germline CDR1 is ENHRY and CDR2 is SYGVKD. The V segment lost 6 bases and the J segment 0 bases; nucleotides outside the gene matches: 0. The CDR3 spans 13 residues. The CDR3 protein is CAIRDRVNTEAFF. CDR3 coding DNA: TGTGCCATCAGGGACAGGGTGAACACTGAAGCTTTCTTT.

This clone has only one observation. The gene calls are TRBV18 and TRBJ1-1; D not resolved. This CDR3 region has 12 residues. Trimming took off 0 bases at V and 6 bases at J, with 5 bases between the two ends. Germline V gives CDR1 KGHSH, CDR2 LQKENI. The CDR3 sequence is CASSPPKAEAFF. The CDR3 DNA reads as TGTGCCAGCTCACCACCGAAGGCTGAAGCTTTCTTT.

The V call is TRBV5-1, the J call TRBJ2-1; no firm D call. V lost 0 bases and J 3 bases, leaving 7 bases between the germline ends. The CDR3 length is 14 residues. The germline gives CDR1 SGHRS, CDR2 YFSETQ. The CDR3 nucleotides are TGCGCCAGCAGCTTGGGGGTTAACTACAATGAGCAGTTCTTC. As protein: CASSLGVNYNEQFF.

V gene TRBV2 combines with J gene TRBJ2-7; 9 bases agree with TRBD1. CDR1 and CDR2 from the germline V gene are SNHLY and FYNNEI. Trimming at V came to 6 bases and at J to 4 bases, leaving 13 bases not matched to a gene. CDR3 length: 16 amino acids. The CDR3 DNA reads TGTGCCAGCAGCTCACAGGGGGCATCCCAACCGTACGAGCAGTACTTC. Translating gives CASSSQGASQPYEQYF.